A selection of T cell receptor beta chains follows, all from one sample in a study of blood T cells in healthy people across ages. Each CDR3 protein gets one entry after TCRdb re-called the 5' RACE reads with MiXCR. The sample yields 1.5 million or so distinct CDR3 sequences, about 40% seen once. Specimen: blood. The source is a woman aged 18-29 years in good health. Both conserved end residues are part of each CDR3. The D gene is left open where the match is weak. Clone size appears in some rows only: once, few, many, or a class for an expanded clone.

D gene: TRBD1
clone size: few
J gene: TRBJ2-7
V gene: TRBV5-1
CDR3 protein: CASSSPETGNFYEQYF
CDR3 DNA: TGCGCCAGCAGCTCCCCGGAGACAGGGAACTTCTACGAGCAGTACTTC

D gene: TRBD2
clone size: few
J gene: TRBJ2-3
V gene: TRBV20-1
CDR3 protein: CSANLAGGVPDTQYF
CDR3 DNA: TGCAGTGCTAATTTAGCGGGAGGAGTCCCAGATACGCAGTATTTT

D gene: TRBD1
clone size: few
J gene: TRBJ1-2
V gene: TRBV25-1
CDR3 protein: CASGATGTGGYTF
CDR3 DNA: TGTGCCAGCGGAGCGACAGGGACGGGGGGCTACACCTTC

D gene: -
clone size: -
J gene: TRBJ1-1
V gene: TRBV15
CDR3 protein: CATSRTTGGGRTEAFF
CDR3 DNA: TGTGCCACCAGCAGAACCACCGGGGGAGGGAGAACTGAAGCTTTCTTT

D gene: -
clone size: few
J gene: TRBJ1-6
V gene: TRBV12-3/TRBV12-4
CDR3 protein: CASSLKPHGTYNSPLHF
CDR3 DNA: TGTGCCAGCAGTTTAAAGCCCCACGGGACCTATAATTCACCCCTCCACTTT

D gene: -
clone size: few
J gene: TRBJ1-1
V gene: TRBV10-2
CDR3 protein: CASSSMQGPNTEAFF
CDR3 DNA: TGCGCCAGCAGTTCTATGCAGGGGCCTAACACTGAAGCTTTCTTT

D gene: -
clone size: -
J gene: TRBJ2-3
V gene: TRBV2
CDR3 protein: CATIRQPTDTQYF
CDR3 DNA: TGTGCCACCATACGGCAGCCGACAGATACGCAGTATTTT

D gene: -
clone size: few
J gene: TRBJ2-7
V gene: TRBV10-3
CDR3 protein: CAISSLTNYEQYF
CDR3 DNA: TGTGCCATCAGCTCCTTAACTAACTACGAGCAGTACTTC

D gene: -
clone size: once
J gene: TRBJ2-7
V gene: TRBV6-5
CDR3 protein: CASSHHNEQYF
CDR3 DNA: TGTGCCAGCAGTCACCACAATGAGCAGTACTTC

D gene: -
clone size: -
J gene: TRBJ2-7
V gene: TRBV2
CDR3 protein: CASGSEYEQYF
CDR3 DNA: TGTGCCAGCGGCTCGGAGTACGAGCAGTACTTC

D gene: TRBD1
clone size: -
J gene: TRBJ2-7
V gene: TRBV29-1
CDR3 protein: CSVTSRQGYEQYF
CDR3 DNA: TGCAGCGTTACCTCGAGACAGGGGTACGAGCAGTACTTC

D gene: -
clone size: -
J gene: TRBJ1-1
V gene: TRBV9
CDR3 protein: CASSVAGGFNLNTEAFF
CDR3 DNA: TGTGCCAGCAGCGTAGCCGGCGGATTCAATCTGAACACTGAAGCTTTCTTT

D gene: TRBD2
clone size: -
J gene: TRBJ2-3
V gene: TRBV20-1
CDR3 protein: CSAHKTSGKDTQYF
CDR3 DNA: TGCAGTGCCCACAAGACTAGCGGGAAAGATACGCAGTATTTT

D gene: -
clone size: few
J gene: TRBJ2-1
V gene: TRBV3-1
CDR3 protein: CASSPTTSGEQFF
CDR3 DNA: TGTGCCAGCAGCCCGACTACGTCGGGGGAGCAGTTCTTC

D gene: -
clone size: -
J gene: TRBJ1-4
V gene: TRBV2
CDR3 protein: CATKGGLATNEKLFF
CDR3 DNA: TGTGCCACAAAAGGGGGTCTGGCAACTAATGAAAAACTGTTTTTT

D gene: -
clone size: -
J gene: TRBJ1-2
V gene: TRBV2
CDR3 protein: CASIDSLIYGYTF
CDR3 DNA: TGTGCCAGCATAGACAGTCTTATCTATGGCTACACCTTC

D gene: -
clone size: few
J gene: TRBJ1-1
V gene: TRBV29-1
CDR3 protein: CSVVWGTEAFF
CDR3 DNA: TGCAGCGTTGTATGGGGAACTGAAGCTTTCTTT

D gene: TRBD2
clone size: few
J gene: TRBJ2-7
V gene: TRBV27
CDR3 protein: CASSFRAGGTYEQYF
CDR3 DNA: TGTGCCAGCAGTTTCAGAGCGGGGGGTACCTACGAGCAGTACTTC

D gene: TRBD2
clone size: many
J gene: TRBJ2-1
V gene: TRBV2
CDR3 protein: CASSRSSGEDEQFF
CDR3 DNA: TGTGCCAGCAGCCGTTCTAGCGGTGAGGATGAGCAGTTCTTC

D gene: -
clone size: -
J gene: TRBJ1-1
V gene: TRBV6-1
CDR3 protein: CASSEEDRLNTEAFF
CDR3 DNA: TGTGCCAGCAGTGAAGAGGACAGACTGAACACTGAAGCTTTCTTT

D gene: TRBD1
clone size: -
J gene: TRBJ1-2
V gene: TRBV5-1
CDR3 protein: CASSLDPGTGGYGYTF
CDR3 DNA: TGCGCCAGCAGCTTGGACCCCGGGACAGGGGGCTATGGCTACACCTTC

D gene: -
clone size: -
J gene: TRBJ1-2
V gene: TRBV3-1
CDR3 protein: CASSQRGGAGYTF
CDR3 DNA: TGTGCCAGCAGCCAAAGGGGAGGGGCGGGCTACACCTTC

D gene: -
clone size: -
J gene: TRBJ2-3
V gene: TRBV3-1
CDR3 protein: CASSQVQSTDTQYF
CDR3 DNA: TGTGCCAGCAGCCAAGTGCAGTCCACAGATACGCAGTATTTT

D gene: -
clone size: -
J gene: TRBJ2-5
V gene: TRBV5-1
CDR3 protein: CASRMGLAGAQETQYF
CDR3 DNA: TGCGCCAGCAGGATGGGATTGGCGGGGGCCCAAGAGACCCAGTACTTC

D gene: TRBD1
clone size: few
J gene: TRBJ2-1
V gene: TRBV5-1
CDR3 protein: CASSYDRGLNEQFF
CDR3 DNA: TGCGCCAGCAGCTACGACAGGGGGCTCAATGAGCAGTTCTTC

D gene: TRBD2
clone size: few
J gene: TRBJ2-5
V gene: TRBV7-9
CDR3 protein: CASSSGTSGRERETQYF
CDR3 DNA: TGTGCCAGCAGCTCCGGGACTAGCGGGAGGGAACGAGAGACCCAGTACTTC

D gene: -
clone size: -
J gene: TRBJ2-2
V gene: TRBV24-1
CDR3 protein: CATSGSGQNTGELFF
CDR3 DNA: TGTGCCACCAGTGGTTCGGGACAGAACACCGGGGAGCTGTTTTTT

D gene: -
clone size: -
J gene: TRBJ1-1
V gene: TRBV14
CDR3 protein: CASSQDRGAGAAFF
CDR3 DNA: TGTGCCAGCAGCCAAGATCGGGGGGCGGGCGCCGCTTTCTTT

D gene: TRBD2
clone size: few
J gene: TRBJ2-1
V gene: TRBV10-3
CDR3 protein: CAISESGVPGTSGRYEQFF
CDR3 DNA: TGTGCCATCAGTGAGTCCGGGGTTCCCGGGACTAGCGGGAGGTATGAGCAGTTCTTC

D gene: -
clone size: few
J gene: TRBJ2-1
V gene: TRBV5-1
CDR3 protein: CASSLEVAVYNEQFF
CDR3 DNA: TGCGCCAGCAGCTTGGAGGTAGCGGTTTACAATGAGCAGTTCTTC

D gene: -
clone size: -
J gene: TRBJ2-3
V gene: TRBV10-3
CDR3 protein: CAISESKGGATDTQYF
CDR3 DNA: TGTGCCATCAGTGAGTCTAAGGGGGGTGCCACAGATACGCAGTATTTT

D gene: TRBD2
clone size: few
J gene: TRBJ2-5
V gene: TRBV12-3/TRBV12-4
CDR3 protein: CASSASGRVYQETQYF
CDR3 DNA: TGTGCCAGCAGTGCTAGCGGGAGGGTGTACCAAGAGACCCAGTACTTC

D gene: TRBD2
clone size: -
J gene: TRBJ2-1
V gene: TRBV2
CDR3 protein: CASSEEAPAGRYEQFF
CDR3 DNA: TGTGCCAGCAGTGAGGAGGCCCCAGCGGGGAGGTATGAGCAGTTCTTC

D gene: -
clone size: -
J gene: TRBJ2-7
V gene: TRBV4-1
CDR3 protein: CASSQGELVSYEQYF
CDR3 DNA: TGCGCCAGCAGCCAAGGGGAATTGGTTTCCTACGAGCAGTACTTC

D gene: TRBD2
clone size: -
J gene: TRBJ2-1
V gene: TRBV20-1
CDR3 protein: CSARVRGRALYNEQFF
CDR3 DNA: TGCAGTGCTAGAGTCCGCGGGAGGGCCCTATACAATGAGCAGTTCTTC

D gene: -
clone size: few
J gene: TRBJ2-1
V gene: TRBV6-1
CDR3 protein: CASSEGGVASQFF
CDR3 DNA: TGTGCCAGCAGTGAAGGGGGGGTTGCTAGTCAGTTCTTC

D gene: TRBD1
clone size: few
J gene: TRBJ1-2
V gene: TRBV6-1
CDR3 protein: CASSEATGQNYGYTF
CDR3 DNA: TGTGCCAGCAGTGAAGCGACGGGACAGAACTATGGCTACACCTTC

D gene: -
clone size: -
J gene: TRBJ1-2
V gene: TRBV30
CDR3 protein: CAWSAGGAYGYTF
CDR3 DNA: TGTGCCTGGAGCGCCGGGGGGGCGTATGGCTACACCTTC

D gene: -
clone size: -
J gene: TRBJ2-5
V gene: TRBV24-1
CDR3 protein: CATSEIPGGRETQYF
CDR3 DNA: TGTGCCACCAGTGAGATACCTGGAGGGAGGGAGACCCAGTACTTC

D gene: TRBD1
clone size: -
J gene: TRBJ1-2
V gene: TRBV12-5
CDR3 protein: CASGLGGSLYGYTF
CDR3 DNA: TGTGCTAGTGGTCTAGGGGGCTCCCTCTATGGCTACACCTTC

D gene: -
clone size: few
J gene: TRBJ1-1
V gene: TRBV5-1
CDR3 protein: CASSLVADMNTEAFF
CDR3 DNA: TGCGCCAGCAGCTTGGTCGCAGATATGAACACTGAAGCTTTCTTT

D gene: -
clone size: few
J gene: TRBJ1-5
V gene: TRBV3-1
CDR3 protein: CASSQVLSNQPQHF
CDR3 DNA: TGTGCCAGCAGCCAGGTACTTAGCAATCAGCCCCAGCATTTT

D gene: -
clone size: few
J gene: TRBJ2-3
V gene: TRBV3-1
CDR3 protein: CASSQEGGGMQFADTQYF
CDR3 DNA: TGTGCCAGCAGCCAAGAAGGAGGAGGGATGCAGTTCGCAGATACGCAGTATTTT

D gene: TRBD1
clone size: -
J gene: TRBJ1-5
V gene: TRBV10-3
CDR3 protein: CATRTGGSNQPQHF
CDR3 DNA: TGTGCCACGAGGACAGGGGGTAGCAATCAGCCCCAGCATTTT

D gene: -
clone size: few
J gene: TRBJ2-1
V gene: TRBV10-3
CDR3 protein: CAISGTGRISYNEQFF
CDR3 DNA: TGTGCCATCAGTGGGACCGGAAGGATTTCCTACAATGAGCAGTTCTTC

D gene: TRBD1
clone size: -
J gene: TRBJ1-6
V gene: TRBV12-3/TRBV12-4
CDR3 protein: CASSVSQGDSPLHF
CDR3 DNA: TGTGCCAGCAGTGTTTCCCAGGGGGATTCACCCCTCCACTTT

D gene: TRBD2
clone size: -
J gene: TRBJ2-1
V gene: TRBV9
CDR3 protein: CASSPWGTSGSPSYNEQFF
CDR3 DNA: TGTGCCAGCAGCCCATGGGGGACTAGCGGGTCCCCCTCCTACAATGAGCAGTTCTTC

D gene: -
clone size: -
J gene: TRBJ2-1
V gene: TRBV3-1
CDR3 protein: CASSHKGEQFF
CDR3 DNA: TGTGCCAGCAGCCACAAGGGGGAGCAGTTCTTC

D gene: -
clone size: -
J gene: TRBJ2-3
V gene: TRBV12-3/TRBV12-4
CDR3 protein: CASSLDAGYIRGDTQYF
CDR3 DNA: TGTGCCAGCAGTTTAGACGCCGGCTACATCCGTGGAGATACGCAGTATTTT

D gene: -
clone size: -
J gene: TRBJ2-5
V gene: TRBV7-2
CDR3 protein: CASSRTLGETQYF
CDR3 DNA: TGTGCCAGCAGCCGTACTTTAGGGGAGACCCAGTACTTC

D gene: -
clone size: -
J gene: TRBJ2-3
V gene: TRBV20-1
CDR3 protein: CSARRGASADTQYF
CDR3 DNA: TGCAGTGCTAGACGGGGGGCGAGCGCAGATACGCAGTATTTT

D gene: -
clone size: few
J gene: TRBJ2-2
V gene: TRBV12-3/TRBV12-4
CDR3 protein: CAGQASPGAGELFF
CDR3 DNA: TGTGCCGGTCAGGCCTCCCCTGGGGCCGGGGAGCTGTTTTTT

D gene: TRBD1
clone size: few
J gene: TRBJ1-4
V gene: TRBV7-9
CDR3 protein: CASRDGQGDEKLFF
CDR3 DNA: TGTGCCAGCAGGGACGGACAGGGGGACGAAAAACTGTTTTTT

D gene: TRBD1
clone size: few
J gene: TRBJ1-6
V gene: TRBV7-2
CDR3 protein: CASSDSSGQHNSPLHF
CDR3 DNA: TGTGCCAGCAGCGATTCGTCGGGACAGCATAATTCACCCCTCCACTTT

D gene: TRBD2
clone size: -
J gene: TRBJ2-5
V gene: TRBV6-5
CDR3 protein: CASSYRGSGGVKETQYF
CDR3 DNA: TGTGCCAGCAGTTACAGAGGAAGCGGGGGGGTTAAGGAGACCCAGTACTTC